One and the same sample provided the 13 T cell receptor beta chains below, sequenced in a study of T-cell memory formation after mild COVID-19. TCRdb reprocessed the 5' RACE reads via MiXCR and lists one record per CDR3 protein. This table has approximately 150,000 distinct CDR3 sequences, about 5.5% appearing once. Input material: PBMCs or a T cell subset sorted from them (not recorded which). The receptors were gathered from an adult woman who had mild COVID-19 (a few samples of this study predate the infection). Cell type and time point are not known.

This clonotype was detected a few times. The rearrangement uses TRBV6-2 or TRBV6-3 and TRBJ2-5; D remains unclear. The V end was cut by 8 bases, the J end by 1 base, with 14 bases between. This CDR3 has 14 residues. CDR1 MNHEY and CDR2 SVGEGT come from the germline V gene. CDR3 in amino acids: CASLPMSIQETQYF. For the CDR3, the DNA is TGTGCCAGCCTCCCCATGTCGATCCAAGAGACCCAGTACTTC.

This clonotype was counted a few times. J is TRBJ1-2 and V is TRBV7-9; D is undetermined. This CDR3 has 16 amino acids. From germline, CDR1 is SEHNR and CDR2 FQNEAQ (reference sequence). V was pared by 5 bases and J by 2 bases, with 18 bases between. The CDR3 DNA follows: TGTGCCAGCAGCGTAGACCGGGTCGTCGGGAACTATGGCTACACCTTC. It is translated as CASSVDRVVGNYGYTF.

The chain carries TRBV6-2 or TRBV6-3 and TRBJ1-4, with TRBD1 matching 9 bases. The V gene end was trimmed by 5 bases and the J gene end by 7 bases; junction bases not matched to a gene: 11. CDR1 is MNHEY and CDR2 is SVGEGT in the germline V gene. The CDR3 contains 16 residues. The CDR3: CASSTQQGARGEKLFF. The CDR3 DNA sequence: TGTGCCAGCAGTACCCAACAGGGGGCGCGAGGTGAAAAACTGTTTTTT.

In its sample, this clonotype was seen a few times. This chain uses TRBV10-2 with TRBJ1-1; a weak D match, TRBD1 (5 bases). The V end lost 0 bases, the J end lost 9 bases, and 11 bases lay between the germline ends. The germline CDR1 and CDR2 sequences are WSHSY and SAAADI. This CDR3 has 13 residues. The CDR3: CASSESETEKAFF. In DNA form, the CDR3 reads TGCGCCAGCAGTGAGTCGGAGACAGAAAAAGCTTTCTTT.

The sample holds many counts of this clonotype. The J gene is TRBJ2-1, the V gene TRBV5-1; 10 bases are shared with TRBD2. V shed 5 bases, J shed 2 bases, and the junction held 4 bases outside the gene matches. The germline V gene encodes CDR1 SGHRS and CDR2 YFSETQ. CDR3 size: 15 residues. The CDR3 sequence is CASRRGTSAYNEQFF. The DNA for the CDR3 is TGCGCCAGCAGGCGGGGGACTAGCGCCTACAATGAGCAGTTCTTC.

Only a few counts were recorded for this clonotype. The V gene is TRBV5-1, the J gene TRBJ2-2; maybe TRBD1 (6 bases). The V and J ends lost 0 bases and 3 bases respectively, with 9 bases between them. This CDR3 contains 15 residues. CDR1 is SGHRS and CDR2 is YFSETQ in the germline V gene. The CDR3 DNA reads as TGCGCCAGCAGCTTGGAAGCAGGGGACACCGGGGAGCTGTTTTTT. This sequence encodes CASSLEAGDTGELFF.

The table lists this clonotype with a few counts. This sequence joins TRBV20-1 and TRBJ1-1; D is unresolved. V lost 0 bases, J lost 5 bases, and 13 bases lay in between. This CDR3 contains 14 residues. Germline V gene sequence: CDR1 DFQATT, CDR2 SNEGSKA (reference sequence). CDR3 protein: CSARDQAGWTEAFF. The CDR3 coding sequence is TGCAGTGCTAGAGATCAGGCGGGATGGACTGAAGCTTTCTTT.

This clonotype was observed at least ten times. CDR3 protein: CSARTPRGYNEQFF. CDR3 DNA sequence: TGCAGTGCTAGGACCCCTCGGGGCTACAATGAGCAGTTCTTC. The chain uses TRBV20-1 and TRBJ2-1; possibly TRBD2 for D (5 bases). The ends were cut back, 3 bases at V and 3 bases at J, with 12 bases in the middle. CDR3 length: 14 residues. Germline CDR1 reads DFQATT; CDR2 reads SNEGSKA (reference sequence).

This clonotype appeared many times. The chain carries TRBV5-1 and TRBJ1-1; a weak D match, TRBD1 (6 bases). CDR3 length: 16 residues. Deletions cut 4 bases from V and 0 bases from J, with 16 bases between. CDR1 and CDR2 (germline): SGHRS, YFSETQ. The CDR3: CASSTMTGEMNTEAFF. In DNA form, the CDR3 reads TGCGCCAGCAGCACCATGACAGGAGAGATGAACACTGAAGCTTTCTTT.

This clonotype was counted at least ten times. The gene calls are TRBV5-1 and TRBJ2-5; TRBD1 matches at 10 bases. CDR1 SGHRS and CDR2 YFSETQ come from the germline V gene. The CDR3 is 15 residues long. Germline trimming cut 0 bases from V and 2 bases from J; bases unmatched to any gene: 1. The CDR3 nucleotides are TGCGCCAGCAGCTTGGGGACAGGGGGTCAAGAGACCCAGTACTTC. Its translation: CASSLGTGGQETQYF.

This clonotype was observed at least ten times. V is TRBV20-1 and J is TRBJ2-7, with D maybe TRBD2 (6 bases). In germline, CDR1 is DFQATT, CDR2 SNEGSKA (reference sequence). Deletions cut 2 bases from V and 5 bases from J, with 22 bases between. The CDR3 consists of 16 residues. For the CDR3, the DNA is TGCAGTGCTAGAATTGTGCGGGGAAGTTTATACCACGAGCAGTACTTC. It codes for CSARIVRGSLYHEQYF.

This clonotype came up a few times. As DNA, the CDR3 is TGTGCCAGCAGCCAAGACAGTAATCAGCCCCAGCATTTT. Its protein product is CASSQDSNQPQHF. The chain couples TRBV3-1 to TRBJ1-5; D is unclear. The germline gives CDR1 LGHDT, CDR2 YNNKEL (reference sequence). V was clipped by 0 bases and J by 4 bases, with 4 bases between them. This CDR3 is built from 13 residues.

This clonotype has more than one count but fewer than ten. The chain combines TRBV12-3 or TRBV12-4 with TRBJ2-7; 7 positions agree with TRBD1. The V gene end was trimmed by 3 bases and the J gene end by 4 bases; junction bases not matched to a gene: 6. This CDR3 contains 14 residues. The CDR3 loop is CASSFRTGLYEQYF. CDR3 nucleotides: TGTGCCAGCAGTTTTCGGACAGGATTGTACGAGCAGTACTTC.